A single sample is the source of the 18 T cell receptor beta chains below, sequenced in a study of cytomegalovirus exposure and HLA in healthy donors. This PCR relied on a set of 60 Vbeta primers and 13 Jbeta primers. The table came from immunoSEQ multiplex PCR; TCRdb's copy has only in-frame clones and leaves some out. The table has over 150,000 clones, around 74% seen once. The specimen was PBMCs. These receptor sequences come from a male donor in good health and CMV-seronegative.

This clone occurred a few times. The rearrangement joins TRBV30 to TRBJ1-1; a weak D match, TRBD1 (6 bases). Between the trimmed V and J ends, which lost 5 bases and 5 bases, there was a span of 15 bases. Germline V gene sequence: CDR1 GTSNPN, CDR2 SVGIG (reference sequence). This CDR3 has 13 amino acids. CDR3 DNA sequence: TGTGCCTGGGCGGGGGGGCGGGGTACTGAAGCTTTCTTT. It encodes CAWAGGRGTEAFF.

This sequence joins TRBV11-2 and TRBJ1-5; 7 bases agree with TRBD1. Unmatched junction bases numbered 5, after V lost 3 bases and J lost 0 bases. This CDR3 contains 16 residues. CDR1 SGHAT and CDR2 FQNNGV come from the germline V gene. The CDR3, as DNA: TGTGCCAGCAGCTTTGGGGACAGACTTAGCAATCAGCCCCAGCATTTT. Protein: CASSFGDRLSNQPQHF.

CDR3 bases: TGTGCCAGCAGCTTTGGACTGTCATGGGGGGAGCTGTTTTTT. Translation: CASSFGLSWGELFF. The rearrangement uses TRBV5-6 and TRBJ2-2; a weak D match, TRBD2 (5 bases). The V gene lost 2 bases and the J gene lost 8 bases, with 13 bases spanning the gap. Germline loops: CDR1 SGHDT, CDR2 YYEEEE. The CDR3 sequence is 14 residues long.

The chain links TRBV19 to TRBJ1-5; 8 bases fit TRBD1. Germline loops: CDR1 LNHDA, CDR2 SQIVND (reference sequence). V dropped 2 bases and J dropped 5; count of bases not matched to a gene: 8. The CDR3 extends over 16 amino acids. The DNA of the CDR3 is TGTGCCAGTAGTATATCGGGGGACAGGAGATATCAGCCCCAGCATTTT. Protein sequence: CASSISGDRRYQPQHF.

The chain combines TRBV27 with TRBJ2-1, with D perhaps matching TRBD1 (5 bases). The CDR3 is made up of 19 amino acids. Germline lookup yields CDR1 MNHEY and CDR2 SMNVEV (reference sequence). V gave up 1 base and J gave up 0 bases, with 19 bases separating them. The CDR3 nucleotides read TGTGCCAGCAGTTTATACGCAATTTTCGACAGAGTCTCCTACAATGAGCAGTTCTTC. It translates to CASSLYAIFDRVSYNEQFF.

The chain carries TRBV30 and TRBJ1-2, with 7 bases that match TRBD1. Trimming at V came to 3 bases and at J to 5 bases, leaving 9 bases not matched to a gene. Germline V gives CDR1 GTSNPN, CDR2 SVGIG (reference sequence). The CDR3 totals 14 residues. CDR3 in amino acids: CAWREGARKYGYTF. The CDR3 nucleotides read TGTGCCTGGAGAGAGGGGGCAAGGAAATATGGCTACACCTTC.

This clone was seen more than once but under ten times. J is TRBJ1-2 and V is TRBV6-5, with D perhaps matching TRBD1 (5 bases). V was pared by 4 bases and J by 10 bases, with 19 bases between. Per the germline V gene, CDR1 is MNHEY and CDR2 is SVGAGI. The CDR3 has 14 amino acids. The CDR3 region is CASSSTGRSKTYTF. In nucleotides, the CDR3 is TGTGCCAGCAGTTCAACAGGCCGGAGCAAAACCTACACCTTC.

DNA for the CDR3: TGTGCCAGCAGCCGCGTGGACACCTATAACTATGGCTACACCTTC. Translation gives CASSRVDTYNYGYTF. The chain joins TRBV11-1 to TRBJ1-2, with D perhaps TRBD1 (5 bases). The CDR3 has 15 residues. Trimming took off 5 bases at V and 1 base at J, with 14 bases between the two ends. Germline CDR1 is SGHAT and CDR2 is FQDESV (reference sequence).

The V call is TRBV19, the J call TRBJ1-5; 9 bases fit TRBD1. The CDR3 covers 14 residues. Germline loops: CDR1 LNHDA, CDR2 SQIVND (reference sequence). Trimming took 6 bases from V and 6 from J; bases not matched to a gene: 6. The CDR3 sequence is CASRNTGGGQPQHF. CDR3 DNA: TGTGCCAGTAGGAATACAGGGGGCGGTCAGCCCCAGCATTTT.

This sequence joins TRBV28 and TRBJ2-3, with 12 bases lining up with TRBD2. The germline gives CDR1 MDHEN, CDR2 SYDVKM. CDR3 length equals 14 residues. V dropped 9 bases and J dropped 4; count of bases not matched to a gene: 5. Here the CDR3 reads CASQSSGRADTQYF. The CDR3 nucleotides are TGTGCCAGTCAATCTAGCGGGAGGGCAGATACGCAGTATTTT.

The rearrangement links TRBV28 to TRBJ2-3, with D tentatively TRBD2 (6 bases). CDR3 length: 13 residues. CDR1 is MDHEN, CDR2 SYDVKM, per germline. Trimming removed 5 bases from V and 6 bases from J, with 12 bases in between. CDR3 in amino acids: CASSRRGLDTQYF. The CDR3 region has the DNA TGTGCCAGCAGTCGGAGGGGCCTGGATACGCAGTATTTT.

This clone was observed once. V and J are TRBV9 and TRBJ2-5; D uncertain. V was cut by 4 bases and J by 5 bases, with 9 bases left in between. This CDR3 contains 12 residues. Per germline, CDR1 SGDLS and CDR2 YYNGEE. The CDR3 region has the DNA TGTGCCAGCAGCTCTAGTATGGAGACCCAGTACTTC. Protein: CASSSSMETQYF.

The rearrangement joins TRBV12-5 to TRBJ1-1; D gene unclear. Germline CDR1 reads LGHNT; CDR2 reads FRNRAP. The CDR3 runs 13 residues. V dropped 0 bases and J dropped 10 bases, with 12 bases sitting between them. The CDR3 spells CASGLVLEGPAFF. CDR3 sequence (DNA): TGTGCTAGTGGTTTGGTACTTGAGGGTCCAGCTTTCTTT. Drawing the rest from reference TRBV12-5 and TRBJ1-1, the complete variable domain is DARVTQTPRHKVTEMGQEVTMRCQPILGHNTVFWYRQTMMQGLELLAYFRNRAPLDDSGMPKDRFSAEMPDATLATLKIQPSEPRDSAVYFCASGLVLEGPAFFGQGTRLTVV.

V is TRBV11-2 and J is TRBJ2-1; D remains unclear. The V and J ends lost 4 bases and 4 bases respectively, with 8 bases between them. The V gene's germline CDR1 is SGHAT and CDR2 FQNNGV. The CDR3 is 13 amino acids. This chain's CDR3 is CASSSHLYNEQFF. CDR3 coding DNA: TGTGCCAGCAGCTCTCACCTATACAATGAGCAGTTCTTC.

The V call is TRBV18, the J call TRBJ2-1; the match to TRBD2 covers 11 bases. Germline CDR1 reads KGHSH; CDR2 reads LQKENI. Trimming took 4 bases from V and 4 from J; bases not matched to a gene: 3. The CDR3 has 15 amino acids. CDR3 nucleotides: TGTGCCAGCTCACTCGGGACTAGCGGATACAATGAGCAGTTCTTC. It translates to CASSLGTSGYNEQFF.

The chain has TRBV28 and TRBJ1-2; TRBD1 matches at 7 bases. The V gene end was trimmed by 4 bases and the J gene end by 2 bases; junction bases not matched to a gene: 10. Germline CDR1 and CDR2: MDHEN and SYDVKM. The CDR3 is made up of 16 amino acids. The CDR3 DNA is TGTGCCAGCAGTTCCCACGGAGGGGGCTGGAACTATGGCTACACCTTC. Amino acids: CASSSHGGGWNYGYTF.

The chain employs TRBV2 and TRBJ1-5; no reliable D call. Germline V gives CDR1 SNHLY, CDR2 FYNNEI. Trimming shortened V by 6 bases and J by 7 bases, and 19 bases separated the two germline ends. The CDR3 contains 15 residues. CDR3 DNA: TGTGCCAGCAGGGCAACGTGGATGGGAGGGCAGCCCCAGCATTTT. This gives the protein CASRATWMGGQPQHF.

A few counts support this clone. The chain uses TRBV10-1 and TRBJ2-5; perhaps TRBD1 as D (6 bases). Looked up from germline, CDR1 is WNHNN and CDR2 is SYGVQD (reference sequence). CDR3 size: 11 residues. Trimming removed 2 bases at V and 10 bases at J, with 8 bases between. CDR3 sequence reads: CASSEAGDQYF. CDR3 coding DNA: TGCGCCAGCAGTGAGGCAGGGGACCAGTACTTC.